Listed below are T cell receptor beta chains from one sample, sequenced in a study of cytomegalovirus exposure and HLA in healthy donors. Method: immunoSEQ multiplex PCR; TCRdb's copy keeps in-frame clones and lacks some. This sample yields over 150,000 clones, of which around 79% are seen a single time; roughly 2% belongs to the top ten. Sequenced: PBMCs. All receptors derive from a man aged 35 to 55 in good health and CMV-seronegative. The CDR3 runs from the conserved cysteine through the conserved F or W. Clone size, where shown, is once, few, many, or a class for clones that have expanded.

V,size,CDR3
TRBV27,.,CASTSFRDRGMSGANVLTF
TRBV20-1,few,CSASATYEQYF
TRBV27,.,CASSRLAGYTGELFF
TRBV6-6,.,CASSYAGAYEQYF
TRBV6-4,.,CASSTWTGDYGYTF
TRBV5-1,few,CASSFRGGAGSYEQYF
TRBV19,.,CASSTGLAGEDEQYF
TRBV6-5,.,CASSYAGDNEKLFF
TRBV5-1,.,CASSPDRGPGNTIYF
TRBV18,.,CASSPIGGSYEQYF
TRBV15,.,CATSNGIDRRSNEKLFF
TRBV5-1,.,CASSLGGGSFHQETQYF
TRBV7-9,few,CASRTSAYEQYF
TRBV4-1,few,CAQKNPGNTIYF
TRBV11-1,.,CASSFSREGGETIGYGYTF